This TCR beta chain emerged from a study of STAT5B mutations in CD4+ large granular lymphocyte leukemia. As for the study in general: When available, cryopreserved cells underwent CD8+ depletion before CD4+ selection.

As to this clone: The antigen is not known.

The protocol was immunoSEQ multiplex PCR, while the TCRdb copy is restricted to in-frame clones and leaves out a portion. Among about 6,300 clones listed, roughly 74% were seen once. Findings and limits, study-wide: Patient CD4-sorted repertoires looked more clonal than healthy CD4+ repertoires, even without putative leukemic clones.

V was shortened by 4 bases and J by 4 bases, with 11 bases between the two germline ends. This CDR3 is 13 amino acids long. Germline values: CDR1 SGHDT, CDR2 YYEEEE. The J gene is TRBJ2-5, the V gene TRBV5-6; D might be TRBD2 (5 bases). The sequence came from a woman in her 70s with CD4+ T-cell large granular lymphocyte leukemia. Sample: PBMCs. The CDR3 sequence: CASSLAGGETQYF. CDR3 coding DNA: TGTGCCAGCAGCCTGGCGGGTGGAGAGACCCAGTACTTC.